These T cell receptor beta chains were read from a single sample in a study of cytomegalovirus exposure and HLA in healthy donors. The data were produced by immunoSEQ multiplex PCR, yet TCRdb's version contains in-frame clones alone and is incomplete. The sample consists of tens of thousands of clones, 80% to 90% of them appearing once. Sequenced: PBMCs. The receptor set was obtained from a woman between 25 and 40 years old in good health and CMV-seronegative. The conserved cysteine and the conserved F or W are not part of the CDR3 here. Fields, in order: V gene, CDR3 protein.

V gene: TRBV6-5
CDR3 protein: ASSYTGDYGYT

V gene: TRBV7-2
CDR3 protein: ASSYPGIYNEQF

V gene: TRBV29-1
CDR3 protein: SVKTGDLSPLH

V gene: TRBV6-1
CDR3 protein: ASSEIQGSGNTIY

V gene: TRBV14
CDR3 protein: ASSQGDRRYTEAF

V gene: TRBV5-6
CDR3 protein: ASSPRVGPPYGYT

V gene: TRBV6-6
CDR3 protein: ASGIRQGASLH

V gene: TRBV5-1
CDR3 protein: ASSIGQANTEAF

V gene: TRBV2
CDR3 protein: ASSTDRFAQY

V gene: TRBV9
CDR3 protein: ASSQSGGAADTQY

V gene: TRBV6-4
CDR3 protein: ASSDTPTGFGGYT

V gene: TRBV19
CDR3 protein: ASSIGDSNQPQH

V gene: TRBV6-1
CDR3 protein: ASRGSTGYQETQY

V gene: TRBV4-3
CDR3 protein: ASSQGLIEATNEKLF

V gene: TRBV6-6
CDR3 protein: ASSSYPSYEQY

V gene: TRBV7-2
CDR3 protein: ASSLDGTPDYGYT

V gene: TRBV12-2
CDR3 protein: ASRLAGPRVGAYEQY

V gene: TRBV11-3
CDR3 protein: ASSSFVGLAGGPTGDEQF

V gene: TRBV5-5
CDR3 protein: ASSLDLTYQPQH

V gene: TRBV30
CDR3 protein: AWSHTANYGYT

V gene: TRBV27
CDR3 protein: ASSKKAGTVYNEQF

V gene: TRBV7-2
CDR3 protein: ASSLNAPGSTDTQY

V gene: TRBV7-8
CDR3 protein: ASSLQGGYGYT

V gene: TRBV4-3
CDR3 protein: ASSHTGTGRSEQY

V gene: TRBV6-4
CDR3 protein: ASSPQGAKSGANVLT

V gene: TRBV18
CDR3 protein: ASSPTPGGQDTQY

V gene: TRBV5-8
CDR3 protein: ASSLYGRLDTEAF

V gene: TRBV7-6
CDR3 protein: ASSWAEAGAHSISYNEQF

V gene: TRBV29-1
CDR3 protein: SVEQTGLSTGELF

V gene: TRBV5-6
CDR3 protein: ASSFISESPNYGYT

V gene: TRBV19
CDR3 protein: ASSITGTAYQPQH

V gene: TRBV2
CDR3 protein: ASSLGTDSGNTIY

V gene: TRBV19
CDR3 protein: ASKRAGQGNTEAF

V gene: TRBV28
CDR3 protein: ASSLAGRENSPLH

V gene: TRBV6-5
CDR3 protein: ASRKSGGHNEQF

V gene: TRBV18
CDR3 protein: ASSHSDRVTGNTIY

V gene: TRBV11-2
CDR3 protein: ASSFGGGRNSPLH

V gene: TRBV30
CDR3 protein: AWGTSGGTDTQY

V gene: TRBV7-2
CDR3 protein: ASSLELGGGPTYNEQF

V gene: TRBV10-2
CDR3 protein: ASSPVGRVETQY

V gene: TRBV7-2
CDR3 protein: ASSSQVNYGYT

V gene: TRBV7-8
CDR3 protein: ASSSLGGPTYNEQF

V gene: TRBV6-1
CDR3 protein: ASSPTGRWQPQH

V gene: TRBV5-1
CDR3 protein: ASSLYSGIGELF

V gene: TRBV5-1
CDR3 protein: ASSPNPRPPGQGAVEAF

V gene: TRBV25-1
CDR3 protein: ASIQTGGSYEQY

V gene: TRBV19
CDR3 protein: ASRPGLGY

V gene: TRBV10-3
CDR3 protein: AISEHGQGDEKLF

V gene: TRBV7-9
CDR3 protein: ASSSRRGGYA

V gene: TRBV7-9
CDR3 protein: ASSLNSNTEAF

V gene: TRBV5-1
CDR3 protein: ASSLISDTQY

V gene: TRBV19
CDR3 protein: ASSMSTEAF

V gene: TRBV6-6
CDR3 protein: ASRQQGAYEQY

V gene: TRBV7-2
CDR3 protein: ASSLSSPTDTQY

V gene: TRBV6-5
CDR3 protein: ASSYGEQGSVETQY

V gene: TRBV9
CDR3 protein: ASSVTSGITDTQY

V gene: TRBV5-1
CDR3 protein: ASSSGYPPDTQY